This T cell receptor beta chain was observed in a study of cytomegalovirus exposure and HLA in healthy donors. Findings and limits, study-wide: Relative to equally common others, HLA-associated TCR beta chains showed greater clonal expansion in a later analysis. Available immune exposure information was restricted to CMV serostatus only.

13 Jbeta primers and 60 Vbeta primers were used for the PCR. The method was immunoSEQ multiplex PCR; TCRdb's version includes in-frame clones alone and lacks a portion of them. The data show around 190,000 clones, with around 80% seen just once and 1.5% to 2% held by the top ten. The V end was cut by 7 bases, the J end by 7 bases, with 19 bases between. CDR3 length: 14 amino acids. Germline V gives CDR1 SQVTM, CDR2 ANQGSEA. Worth noting for this clone: Its antigen is currently unknown.

The sequenced material came from PBMCs. The genes are TRBV29-1 and TRBJ2-2, with TRBD2 as a possible D gene (5 bases). The clonotype originates from a man aged 40-55 years in good health and CMV-seropositive. The CDR3 here is CSAPLSGWSGELFF. DNA of the CDR3: TGCAGCGCCCCATTATCGGGGTGGAGCGGGGAGCTGTTTTTT.